This T cell receptor (beta chain) is drawn from a study of graft-versus-host responses after intestinal transplantation. Across the whole study: Recipients obtained multivisceral, liver-intestinal, or isolated intestinal transplants. Broader study findings: GvH clones appeared in recipient marrow, some first in ileum or blood. Declining HvG levels early post-transplant were linked to peak circulating GvH clone levels.

Clones were sequenced by immunoSEQ multiplex PCR, and TCRdb holds only the in-frame ones, with some missing. The sample has 40,000 to 55,000 clones, 70% to 90% seen once. This clone has just a few counts. Its matching antigen is unknown. One junction end disagrees with the germline gene, perhaps due to a read error. The germline CDR1 and CDR2 sequences are SGHRS and YFSETQ. The CDR3 is 15 amino acids. The source material was unstimulated CD4+ T cells sorted from spleen or lymph node cells, sampled before transplant. V and J are TRBV5-1 and TRBJ2-4; 9 nucleotides match TRBD2. This sequence originates from a human donor who was the organ donor for an intestinal transplant. The CDR3 protein is CASSLRDLLSGRLFF. CDR3 bases: TGCGCCAGCAGCTTGAGGGACCTTCTAAGCGGGAGGTTGTTCTTC.